The 11 T cell receptor beta chains below all came from one sample that was sequenced in a study of T cell responses to AZD1222 COVID-19 vaccine. Measured with immunoSEQ multiplex PCR; TCRdb has only the in-frame clones, and not every one. The sample yields more than 110,000 clones, 70% to 90% seen once. The sample in question was peripheral blood, obtained 28 days after the second AZD1222 dose. The receptors shown here come from an adult who received the AZD1222 COVID-19 vaccine.

The chain is built from TRBV28 and TRBJ2-6; D is unclear. CDR1 is MDHEN, CDR2 SYDVKM, per germline. CDR3 size: 14 residues. V lost 6 bases to trimming and J lost 0 bases, with 6 bases between them. The chain's CDR3 is CASRRPSGANVLTF. In DNA, the CDR3 is TGTGCCAGCAGGCGACCCTCTGGGGCCAACGTCCTGACTTTC.

The V and J genes are TRBV5-1 and TRBJ2-7; the match to TRBD1 covers 9 bases. The trim removed 3 bases at V and 5 bases at J, leaving 6 bases unmatched. The CDR3 is 14 residues long. CDR1 is SGHRS, CDR2 YFSETQ, per germline. The DNA for the CDR3 is TGCGCCAGCAGCTCGGGGACAGGGAAAAACGAGCAGTACTTC. As protein: CASSSGTGKNEQYF.

V is TRBV6-5 and J is TRBJ1-6; D gene ambiguous. The CDR3 extends over 15 amino acids. V dropped 6 bases and J dropped 7 bases, with 16 bases sitting between them. Germline assignment: CDR1 MNHEY and CDR2 SVGAGI. The CDR3 loop is CASSGLPGTNSPLHF. CDR3 DNA sequence: TGTGCCAGCAGCGGCCTCCCTGGAACCAATTCACCCCTCCACTTT.

The V gene is TRBV11-2, the J gene TRBJ1-1; D not resolved. This CDR3 region has 12 residues. CDR1 and CDR2 from the germline V gene are SGHAT and FQNNGV. The germline V and J ends were trimmed by 3 bases and 3 bases, with 5 bases remaining between them. The CDR3 reads CASSFSDTEAFF. In DNA, the CDR3 is TGTGCCAGCAGCTTCTCAGACACTGAAGCTTTCTTT.

The chain carries TRBV27 and TRBJ1-1, with D unclear. The CDR3 consists of 15 residues. Germline V CDR1 and CDR2: MNHEY, SMNVEV (reference sequence). V was pared by 2 bases and J by 3 bases, with 13 bases between. The CDR3 DNA sequence: TGTGCCAGCAGTTTAGGTAGGGCCGCCGACACTGAAGCTTTCTTT. Translated, it gives CASSLGRAADTEAFF.

The chain is built from TRBV28 and TRBJ2-7, with 15 bases lining up with TRBD2. CDR1 is MDHEN, CDR2 SYDVKM, per germline. V lost 5 bases and J lost 2; bases outside the gene matches: 4. The CDR3 runs to 16 residues. Here the CDR3 DNA reads TGTGCCAGCAGTGGGACTAGCGGGGGGCATCCCTACGAGCAGTACTTC. The encoded protein is CASSGTSGGHPYEQYF.

This rearrangement joins TRBV19 to TRBJ2-4; D possibly corresponds to TRBD2 (6 bases). CDR3 length: 14 residues. The V gene lost 8 bases and the J gene lost 7 bases, with 18 bases spanning the gap. Germline V gene data show CDR1 as LNHDA and CDR2 as SQIVND (reference sequence). CDR3 nucleotide sequence: TGTGCCAGTGGGACGGGAGCGGTGGATAACATTCAGTACTTC. Amino acids: CASGTGAVDNIQYF.

The DNA for the CDR3 is TGCGCCAGCAGCCCCAGCTCAGTCGGCTCTGGAAACACCATATATTTT. It is translated as CASSPSSVGSGNTIYF. V usage is TRBV4-3 and J usage is TRBJ1-3, with no clear D. This CDR3 spans 16 amino acids. From germline, CDR1 is LGHNA and CDR2 YSLEER. V was trimmed by 4 bases and J by 0 bases, leaving 13 bases between them.

The chain is built from TRBV3-1 (or the pseudogene TRBV3-2) and TRBJ1-2; TRBD1 agrees at 9 bases. From germline, CDR1 is LGHDT and CDR2 YNNKEL (reference sequence). The CDR3 is made up of 14 amino acids. V lost 6 bases to trimming and J lost 4 bases; unmatched junction nucleotides: 6. CDR3 nucleotide sequence: TGTGCCAGCAGTCCCGGGACAGGGATCTATGGCTACACCTTC. Its translation is CASSPGTGIYGYTF.

The chain employs TRBV7-3 and TRBJ2-3; D may match TRBD1 or TRBD2 (6 bases each). The CDR3 has 13 residues. Germline V CDR1 and CDR2: SGHTA, FQGTGA. Trimming shortened V by 3 bases and J by 7 bases, and 11 bases separated the two germline ends. The CDR3 DNA follows: TGTGCCAGCAGCTTGGGGGGCGCGAATACGCAGTATTTT. Translated, it gives CASSLGGANTQYF.

This chain uses TRBV27 with TRBJ2-7; D possibly corresponds to TRBD1 (5 bases). Deletions cut 3 bases from V and 6 bases from J, with 30 bases between. This CDR3 has 19 amino acids. The V gene's germline CDR1 is MNHEY and CDR2 SMNVEV (reference sequence). In nucleotides, the CDR3 is TGTGCCAGCAGTTTCCGGCTGACTGGGTGGGATCAGGGTTCGGTCGAGCAGTACTTC. Translated: CASSFRLTGWDQGSVEQYF.